The sequence of this T cell receptor beta chain was determined in a study of CD8+CD57+ T cells in acquired aplastic anemia. General observations from the study: The number of CD8+ CDR3 sequences shared by patients and controls was twenty-nine.

Both TCR beta VDJ combination and CDR3 sequence profiling were carried out. Genomic DNA was the template for this profiling. TCRdb called the reads again in MiXCR, with one record for every CDR3 protein. The data contain about 160,000 distinct CDR3 sequences, about 50% of them singletons. It was patients with CD8+CD57+ cell expansion by flow cytometry who were chosen for sequencing. Patients, without exception, had severe acquired aplastic anemia. Patients had received no therapy at the time of blood sampling. This clonotype occurred many times. Its antigen is currently unknown. Germline lookup yields CDR1 PRHDT and CDR2 FYEKMQ (reference sequence). V shed 4 bases and J 4 bases; nucleotides not matched to a gene: 9. CDR3 length: 16 amino acids.

The receptor comes from a human donor with aplastic anemia. The source material was sorted CD4+, CD8+, or CD8+CD57+ T cells (not recorded which) from PBMCs. V gene TRBV13 combines with J gene TRBJ2-2, with 7 bases identical to TRBD2. The CDR3 DNA follows: TGTGCCAGCAGCTGGGGGAGGGCTAGCGGCACCGGGGAGCTGTTTTTT. Translated, it gives CASSWGRASGTGELFF. Variable domain in full (rest from reference TRBV13 and TRBJ2-2): AAGVIQSPRHLIKEKRETATLKCYPIPRHDTVYWYQQGPGQDPQFLISFYEKMQSDKGSIPDRFSAQQFSDYHSELNMSSLELGDSALYFCASSWGRASGTGELFFGEGSRLTVL.